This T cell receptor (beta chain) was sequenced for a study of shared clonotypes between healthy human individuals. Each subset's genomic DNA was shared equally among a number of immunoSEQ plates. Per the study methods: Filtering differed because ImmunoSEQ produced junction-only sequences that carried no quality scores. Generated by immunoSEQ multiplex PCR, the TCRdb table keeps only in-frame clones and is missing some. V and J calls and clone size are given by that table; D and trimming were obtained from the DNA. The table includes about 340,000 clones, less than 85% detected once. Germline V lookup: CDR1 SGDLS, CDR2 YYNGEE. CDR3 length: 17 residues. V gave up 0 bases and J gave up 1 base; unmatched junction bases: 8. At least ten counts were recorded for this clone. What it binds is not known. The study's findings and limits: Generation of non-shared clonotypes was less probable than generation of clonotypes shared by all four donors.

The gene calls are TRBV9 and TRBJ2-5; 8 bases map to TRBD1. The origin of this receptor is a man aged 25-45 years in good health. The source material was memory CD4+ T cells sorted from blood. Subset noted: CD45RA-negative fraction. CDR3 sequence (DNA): TGTGCCAGCAGCGTAGACCCTGGGACAGGCGTCCAAGAGACCCAGTACTTC. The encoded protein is CASSVDPGTGVQETQYF. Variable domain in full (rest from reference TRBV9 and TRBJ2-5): DSGVTQTPKHLITATGQRVTLRCSPRSGDLSVYWYQQSLDQGLQFLIQYYNGEERAKGNILERFSAQQFPDLHSELNLSSLELGDSALYFCASSVDPGTGVQETQYFGPGTRLLVL.